This T cell receptor (beta chain) was obtained from a study of CD8 T cells in ankylosing spondylitis. Germline V lookup: CDR1 DFQATT, CDR2 SNEGSKA (reference sequence). Trimming at V came to 5 bases and at J to 1 base, leaving 16 bases not matched to a gene. The CDR3 runs to 18 residues. Scientists made TCR beta libraries using quantitative 5'-RACE with molecular barcodes. TCRdb called the 5' RACE reads again in MiXCR, with one record for every CDR3 protein. The data contain some 250,000 distinct CDR3 sequences, around 9.1% of them singletons. This clonotype occurred a few times. The antigen is not known. Notes on the study in general: Previous work reported some of these motif variants in the synovial fluid and blood of reactive arthritis.

The rearrangement uses TRBV20-1 and TRBJ2-3; TRBD1 agrees at 9 bases. This clonotype originated in a male donor with ankylosing spondylitis or in good health (not recorded which). Sequenced: blood, either unsorted or a sorted T cell fraction (not recorded which). CDR3 nucleotides: TGCAGTGCTGATCCGGGACAGGGACAGAAGGCGGGCACAGATACGCAGTATTTT. Encoded protein: CSADPGQGQKAGTDTQYF.